The rows below give T cell receptor beta chains drawn from one sample of a study of cytomegalovirus exposure and HLA in healthy donors. Assay used: immunoSEQ multiplex PCR; TCRdb lists only in-frame clones, some missing. Counted here are 150,000 to 200,000 clones, about 69% occurring once; the ten biggest clones make up over 2%. The sequencing sample was made of PBMCs. These receptors were taken from a human donor in good health. The CDR3 runs from the conserved cysteine through the conserved F or W. The D gene is left open where the match is weak. Only part of the rows carry a size: once, few, many, or a class if the clone is expanded.

clone size: NA
J gene: TRBJ1-4
V gene: TRBV7-3
D gene: TRBD1
CDR3 protein: CASSGQTGVTNEKLFF
CDR3 DNA: TGTGCCAGCAGCGGCCAGACAGGGGTGACTAATGAAAAACTGTTTTTT

clone size: NA
J gene: TRBJ2-7
V gene: TRBV7-2
D gene: TRBD2
CDR3 protein: CASSRTSGGATYEQYF
CDR3 DNA: TGTGCCAGCAGCCGGACTAGCGGGGGGGCCACCTACGAGCAGTACTTC

clone size: once
J gene: TRBJ2-1
V gene: TRBV7-9
D gene: NA
CDR3 protein: CASSLSPGLGSYNEQFF
CDR3 DNA: TGTGCCAGCAGCTTAAGCCCCGGACTGGGCTCCTACAATGAGCAGTTCTTC

clone size: NA
J gene: TRBJ2-5
V gene: TRBV9
D gene: TRBD1
CDR3 protein: CASSVGTGEETQYF
CDR3 DNA: TGTGCCAGCAGCGTGGGGACAGGCGAAGAGACCCAGTACTTC

clone size: NA
J gene: TRBJ2-5
V gene: TRBV7-9
D gene: NA
CDR3 protein: CASSPYSEETQYF
CDR3 DNA: TGTGCCAGCAGCCCCTATAGTGAGGAGACCCAGTACTTC

clone size: NA
J gene: TRBJ1-2
V gene: TRBV5-6
D gene: NA
CDR3 protein: CASSIGEFGYGYTF
CDR3 DNA: TGTGCCAGCAGTATAGGGGAATTTGGCTATGGCTACACCTTC

clone size: NA
J gene: TRBJ2-1
V gene: TRBV29-1
D gene: TRBD1
CDR3 protein: CSVPTGRFYNEQFF
CDR3 DNA: TGCAGCGTGCCGACAGGGCGCTTCTACAATGAGCAGTTCTTC

clone size: NA
J gene: TRBJ1-2
V gene: TRBV7-2
D gene: NA
CDR3 protein: CASSKDMHYGYTF
CDR3 DNA: TGTGCCAGCAGCAAGGACATGCACTATGGCTACACCTTC

clone size: NA
J gene: TRBJ1-1
V gene: TRBV5-1
D gene: NA
CDR3 protein: CASSLARLNTEAFF
CDR3 DNA: TGCGCCAGCAGCCTTGCACGGTTGAACACTGAAGCTTTCTTT

clone size: few
J gene: TRBJ1-2
V gene: TRBV7-2
D gene: TRBD1
CDR3 protein: CASSARTGASYGYTF
CDR3 DNA: TGTGCCAGCAGCGCCCGGACAGGGGCCTCCTATGGCTACACCTTC

clone size: NA
J gene: TRBJ2-4
V gene: TRBV18
D gene: NA
CDR3 protein: CASSPRQEADIQYF
CDR3 DNA: TGTGCCAGCTCACCCAGACAGGAGGCGGACATTCAGTACTTC

clone size: NA
J gene: TRBJ1-2
V gene: TRBV7-3
D gene: NA
CDR3 protein: CASMLQGNYGYTF
CDR3 DNA: TGTGCCAGCATGTTACAGGGAAACTATGGCTACACCTTC

clone size: NA
J gene: TRBJ1-1
V gene: TRBV5-1
D gene: NA
CDR3 protein: CASSLESGGGTEAFF
CDR3 DNA: TGCGCCAGCAGCTTGGAGAGCGGCGGGGGCACTGAAGCTTTCTTT

clone size: NA
J gene: TRBJ2-5
V gene: TRBV4-1
D gene: TRBD2
CDR3 protein: CASSQGFGGGEETQYF
CDR3 DNA: TGCGCCAGCAGCCAGGGATTTGGCGGGGGGGAAGAGACCCAGTACTTC

clone size: few
J gene: TRBJ1-2
V gene: TRBV29-1
D gene: NA
CDR3 protein: CSVDRDIRNGYTF
CDR3 DNA: TGCAGCGTTGACAGGGACATTCGAAATGGCTACACCTTC

clone size: NA
J gene: TRBJ1-1
V gene: TRBV5-4
D gene: TRBD1
CDR3 protein: CASSPGGTETNTEAFF
CDR3 DNA: TGTGCCAGCAGCCCGGGTGGGACAGAAACGAACACTGAAGCTTTCTTT

clone size: once
J gene: TRBJ2-7
V gene: TRBV6-5
D gene: TRBD1
CDR3 protein: CASKRDRAYEQYF
CDR3 DNA: TGTGCCAGCAAACGGGACAGGGCTTACGAGCAGTACTTC

clone size: NA
J gene: TRBJ1-2
V gene: TRBV6-1
D gene: NA
CDR3 protein: CASSRQDGEHYGYTF
CDR3 DNA: TGTGCCAGCAGTCGACAGGACGGGGAACACTATGGCTACACCTTC

clone size: few
J gene: TRBJ2-3
V gene: TRBV5-4
D gene: NA
CDR3 protein: CASTQGGLGGTDTQYF
CDR3 DNA: TGTGCCAGCACGCAGGGGGGACTAGGGGGCACAGATACGCAGTATTTT

clone size: NA
J gene: TRBJ2-7
V gene: TRBV12-5
D gene: TRBD1
CDR3 protein: CASGPRQGLYEQYF
CDR3 DNA: TGTGCTAGTGGACCCCGACAGGGGTTGTACGAGCAGTACTTC

clone size: NA
J gene: TRBJ1-2
V gene: TRBV29-1
D gene: NA
CDR3 protein: CSVEGGRFEGYTF
CDR3 DNA: TGCAGCGTTGAGGGGGGGCGTTTTGAAGGCTACACCTTC

clone size: NA
J gene: TRBJ1-3
V gene: TRBV5-1
D gene: TRBD1
CDR3 protein: CASSAGQGSGNTIYF
CDR3 DNA: TGCGCCAGCAGCGCCGGACAGGGCTCTGGAAACACCATATATTTT

clone size: NA
J gene: TRBJ1-5
V gene: TRBV7-8
D gene: NA
CDR3 protein: CASSLASDQPQHF
CDR3 DNA: TGTGCCAGCAGCTTAGCTAGCGATCAGCCCCAGCATTTT

clone size: NA
J gene: TRBJ1-5
V gene: TRBV19
D gene: NA
CDR3 protein: CASNRSGGQYNQPQHF
CDR3 DNA: TGTGCCAGCAATAGGTCCGGCGGTCAATACAATCAGCCCCAGCATTTT

clone size: few
J gene: TRBJ2-7
V gene: TRBV7-9
D gene: TRBD1
CDR3 protein: CASSGPTGAPYEQYF
CDR3 DNA: TGTGCCAGCAGCGGACCGACAGGGGCTCCTTACGAGCAGTACTTC

clone size: NA
J gene: TRBJ2-2
V gene: TRBV4-1
D gene: NA
CDR3 protein: CASSQGLFLNTGELFF
CDR3 DNA: TGCGCCAGCAGCCAAGGTCTCTTTCTGAACACCGGGGAGCTGTTTTTT